This T cell receptor (beta chain) was identified during a study of shared clonotypes between healthy human individuals. Findings and limits, study-wide: Donor scarcity curtailed the genetic and exposure-history diversity represented herein. A handful of donors shared approximately 5% of their naive CD4 clonotypes. Naive subsets generally had larger estimated richness than memory subsets.

The CDR3 is made up of 15 amino acids. The V gene end was trimmed by 3 bases and the J gene end by 6 bases; junction bases not matched to a gene: 9. Germline V gene data show CDR1 as LNHNV and CDR2 as YYDKDF (reference sequence). Generated by immunoSEQ multiplex PCR, the TCRdb table keeps only in-frame clones and is missing some. This table holds roughly 2.2 million clones, 92% found once. With regard to this clone: The target antigen is unknown.

The J gene is TRBJ2-7, the V gene TRBV15, with 9 nucleotides matching TRBD1. The sample was naive CD4+ T cells from PBMCs. As for subset: CD45RA+ positively selected. The clonotype originates from a man younger than 35 in good health. Some clones in this sample may be carry-over from other donors' samples. The CDR3 coding sequence is TGTGCCACCAGCAGTAACAGGGGGCGGAATTTCGAGCAGTACTTC. Its translation is CATSSNRGRNFEQYF.